The next 2 T cell receptor beta chains were all read from a single sample in a study of post-analysis software for immune sequencing data. Each TCR beta cDNA library carried unique molecular identifiers. In TCRdb, the PCR reads were re-called with MiXCR into one record per CDR3 protein. The sample consists of hundreds of thousands of distinct CDR3 sequences, 25% to 30% of them appearing once. General observations from the study: The study found TRBV5-6, TRBV5-1 and TRBV20-1 among a few TRBV segments more frequent in patients than controls.

These TCRs' antigens remain unknown. Source material: blood. These receptors all stem from a girl between 5 and 17 years old with multiple sclerosis.

This rearrangement joins TRBV6-5 to TRBJ2-7, with 7 nucleotides matching TRBD2. This CDR3 comprises 13 residues. The germline V gene encodes CDR1 MNHEY and CDR2 SVGAGI. With 6 bases clipped from V and 3 bases from J, the junction kept 5 bases outside the gene matches. In DNA, the CDR3 is TGTGCCAGCAGCCGAGGGAGGGACTACGAGCAGTACTTC. Amino acids: CASSRGRDYEQYF.

DNA for the CDR3: TGCAGTGCGATAGGATTGGCGGGGGCTGGGAATGAGCAGTTCTTC. It is translated as CSAIGLAGAGNEQFF. The V call is TRBV20-1, the J call TRBJ2-1; the D gene is possibly TRBD2 (7 bases). The V end was cut by 6 bases, the J end by 7 bases, with 22 bases between. The germline V gene has CDR1 DFQATT and CDR2 SNEGSKA (reference sequence). This CDR3 has 15 residues.